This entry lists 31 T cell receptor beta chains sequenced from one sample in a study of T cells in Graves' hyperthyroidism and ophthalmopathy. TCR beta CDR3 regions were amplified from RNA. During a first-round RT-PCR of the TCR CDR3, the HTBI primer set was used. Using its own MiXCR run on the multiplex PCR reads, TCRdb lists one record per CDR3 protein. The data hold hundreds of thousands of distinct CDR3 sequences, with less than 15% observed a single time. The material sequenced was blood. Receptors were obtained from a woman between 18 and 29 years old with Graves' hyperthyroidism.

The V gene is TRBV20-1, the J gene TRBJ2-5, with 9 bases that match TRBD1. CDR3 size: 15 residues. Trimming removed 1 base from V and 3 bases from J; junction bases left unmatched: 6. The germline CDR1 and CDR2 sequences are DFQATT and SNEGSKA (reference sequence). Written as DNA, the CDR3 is TGCAGTGCTAGAGCAAACAGGGGGCCTGAAGAGACCCAGTACTTC. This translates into CSARANRGPEETQYF.

The CDR3 here is CASSLLPSETYEQYF. The CDR3 DNA reads as TGCGCCAGCAGCCTCTTGCCTTCTGAAACCTACGAGCAGTACTTC. V usage is TRBV5-1 and J usage is TRBJ2-7; no firm D call. V was pared by 4 bases and J by 2 bases, with 16 bases between. Germline lookup yields CDR1 SGHRS and CDR2 YFSETQ. There are 15 residues in the CDR3.

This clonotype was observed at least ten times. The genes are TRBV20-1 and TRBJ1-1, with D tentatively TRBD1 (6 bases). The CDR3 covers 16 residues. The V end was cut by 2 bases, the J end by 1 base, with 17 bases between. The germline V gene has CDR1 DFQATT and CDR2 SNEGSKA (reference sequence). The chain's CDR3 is CSARTGLLTGNTEAFF. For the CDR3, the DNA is TGCAGTGCTAGAACTGGCCTACTGACAGGGAACACTGAAGCTTTCTTT.

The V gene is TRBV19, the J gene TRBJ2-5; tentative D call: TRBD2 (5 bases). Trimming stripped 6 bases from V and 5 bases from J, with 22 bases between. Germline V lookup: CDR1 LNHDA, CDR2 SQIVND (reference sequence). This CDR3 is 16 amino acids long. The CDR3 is CASREEGAGAMETQYF. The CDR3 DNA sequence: TGTGCCAGTAGAGAAGAGGGCGCGGGTGCGATGGAGACCCAGTACTTC.

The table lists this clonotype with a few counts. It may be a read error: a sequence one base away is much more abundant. The CDR3: CASNTPRTSGSFTSTDTQYF. Written as DNA, the CDR3 is TGTGCCAGCAACACCCCGAGGACTAGCGGGAGCTTTACTAGCACAGATACGCAGTATTTT. The chain joins TRBV12-3 or TRBV12-4 to TRBJ2-3; TRBD2 aligns across 13 bases. The CDR3 totals 20 residues. V was clipped by 7 bases and J by 0 bases; unmatched bases: 16.

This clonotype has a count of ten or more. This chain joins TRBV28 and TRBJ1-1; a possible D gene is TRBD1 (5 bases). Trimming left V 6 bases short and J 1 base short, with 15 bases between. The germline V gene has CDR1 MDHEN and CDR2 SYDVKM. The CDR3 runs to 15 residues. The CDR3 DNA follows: TGTGCCAGCAGCCCTATCGGGACGGCGAACACTGAAGCTTTCTTT. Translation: CASSPIGTANTEAFF.

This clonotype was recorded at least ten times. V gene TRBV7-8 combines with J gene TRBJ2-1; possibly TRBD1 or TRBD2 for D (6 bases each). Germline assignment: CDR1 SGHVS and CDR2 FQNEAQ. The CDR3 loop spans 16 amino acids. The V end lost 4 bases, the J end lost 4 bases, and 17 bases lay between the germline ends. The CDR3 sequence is CASSSGGGEYYNEQFF. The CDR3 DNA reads TGTGCCAGCAGCTCCGGGGGCGGAGAGTATTACAATGAGCAGTTCTTC.

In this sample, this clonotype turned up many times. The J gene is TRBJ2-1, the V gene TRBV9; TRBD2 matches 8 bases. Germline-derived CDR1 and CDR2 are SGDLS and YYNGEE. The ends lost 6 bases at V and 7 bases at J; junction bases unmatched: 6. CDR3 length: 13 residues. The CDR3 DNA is TGTGCCAGCACAGCGGGAGTTGAAAATGAGCAGTTCTTC. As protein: CASTAGVENEQFF.

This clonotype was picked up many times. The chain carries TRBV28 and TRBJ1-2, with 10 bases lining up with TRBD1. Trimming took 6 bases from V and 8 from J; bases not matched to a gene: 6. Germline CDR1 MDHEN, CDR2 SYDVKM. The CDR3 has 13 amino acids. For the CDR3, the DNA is TGTGCCAGCAGCCCTGACAGGGGGCAAGGCTACACCTTC. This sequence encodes CASSPDRGQGYTF.

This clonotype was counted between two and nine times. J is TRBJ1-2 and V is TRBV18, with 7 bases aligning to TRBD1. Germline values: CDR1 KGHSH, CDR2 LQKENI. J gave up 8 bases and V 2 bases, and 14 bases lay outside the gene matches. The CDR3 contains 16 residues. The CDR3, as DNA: TGTGCCAGCTCACCAGTTTCGGAGACAGGGCCTCGAGGCTACACCTTC. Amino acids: CASSPVSETGPRGYTF.

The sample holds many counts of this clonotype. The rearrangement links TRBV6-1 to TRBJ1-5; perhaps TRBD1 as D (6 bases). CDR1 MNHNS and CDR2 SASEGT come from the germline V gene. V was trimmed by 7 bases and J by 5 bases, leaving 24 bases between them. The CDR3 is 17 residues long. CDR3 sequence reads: CASTQPRTVPVYQPQHF. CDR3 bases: TGTGCCAGCACTCAACCGAGGACAGTTCCCGTATATCAGCCCCAGCATTTT.

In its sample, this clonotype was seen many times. The CDR3 nucleotides are TGTGCCAGCAGCGAGGGGACTAGCTTCTACAATGAGCAGTTCTTC. Protein: CASSEGTSFYNEQFF. This chain joins TRBV7-2 and TRBJ2-1; 9 positions agree with TRBD2. The CDR3 spans 15 residues. V dropped 5 bases and J dropped 3; count of bases not matched to a gene: 5. In germline, CDR1 is SGHTA, CDR2 FQGNSA.

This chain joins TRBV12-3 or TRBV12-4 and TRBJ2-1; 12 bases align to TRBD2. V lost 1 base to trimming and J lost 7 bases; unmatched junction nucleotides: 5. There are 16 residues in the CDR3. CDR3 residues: CASSLGLAGVQNEQFF. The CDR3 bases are TGTGCCAGCAGTTTAGGACTAGCGGGGGTACAGAATGAGCAGTTCTTC.

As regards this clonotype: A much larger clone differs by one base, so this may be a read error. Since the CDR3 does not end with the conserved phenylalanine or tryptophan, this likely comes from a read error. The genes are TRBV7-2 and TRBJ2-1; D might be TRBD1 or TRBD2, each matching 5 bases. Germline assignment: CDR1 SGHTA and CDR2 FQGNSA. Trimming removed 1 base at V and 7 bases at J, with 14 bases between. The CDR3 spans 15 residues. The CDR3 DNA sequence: TGTGCCAGCAGCTTAGTGGTGGGGGTTCGGAATGAGCAGTTCCTC. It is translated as CASSLVVGVRNEQFL.

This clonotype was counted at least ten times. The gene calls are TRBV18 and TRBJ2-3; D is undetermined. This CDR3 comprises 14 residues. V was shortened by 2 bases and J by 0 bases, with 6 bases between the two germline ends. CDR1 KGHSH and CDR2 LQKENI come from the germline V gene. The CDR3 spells CASSPARSTDTQYF. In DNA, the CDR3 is TGTGCCAGCTCACCAGCTAGAAGCACAGATACGCAGTATTTT.

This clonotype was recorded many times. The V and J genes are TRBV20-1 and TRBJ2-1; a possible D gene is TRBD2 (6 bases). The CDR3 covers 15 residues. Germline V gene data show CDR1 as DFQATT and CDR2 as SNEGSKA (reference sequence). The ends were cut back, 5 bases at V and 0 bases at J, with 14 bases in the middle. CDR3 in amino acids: CSAGGSGSSYNEQFF. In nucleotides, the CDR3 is TGCAGTGCTGGGGGGAGCGGCTCCTCCTACAATGAGCAGTTCTTC.

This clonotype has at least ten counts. The CDR3 reads CSAPRVNTEAFF. The CDR3, as DNA: TGCAGTGCTCCTCGGGTTAACACTGAAGCTTTCTTT. The chain recombines TRBV20-1 with TRBJ1-1; D remains unclear. The CDR3 extends over 12 amino acids. Per germline, CDR1 DFQATT and CDR2 SNEGSKA (reference sequence). The V gene lost 5 bases and the J gene lost 2 bases, with 9 bases spanning the gap.

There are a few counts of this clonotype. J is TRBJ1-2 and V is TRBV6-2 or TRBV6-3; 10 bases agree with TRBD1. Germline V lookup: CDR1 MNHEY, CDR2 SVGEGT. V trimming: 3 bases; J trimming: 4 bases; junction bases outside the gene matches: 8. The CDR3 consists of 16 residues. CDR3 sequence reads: CASSYFGQGGGYGYTF. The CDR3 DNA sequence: TGTGCCAGCAGTTATTTCGGACAGGGGGGTGGCTATGGCTACACCTTC.

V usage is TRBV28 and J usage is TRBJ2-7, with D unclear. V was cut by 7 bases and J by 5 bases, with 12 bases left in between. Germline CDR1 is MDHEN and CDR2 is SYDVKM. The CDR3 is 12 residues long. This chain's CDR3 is CASTSTPDEQYF. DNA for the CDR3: TGTGCCAGCACCTCAACCCCCGACGAGCAGTACTTC.

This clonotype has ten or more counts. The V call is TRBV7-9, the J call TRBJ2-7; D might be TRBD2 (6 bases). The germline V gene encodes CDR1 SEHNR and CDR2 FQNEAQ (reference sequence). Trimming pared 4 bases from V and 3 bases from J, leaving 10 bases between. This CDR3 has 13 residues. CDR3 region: CASSSNSGYEQYF. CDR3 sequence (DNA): TGTGCCAGCAGCTCGAATAGCGGCTACGAGCAGTACTTC.

CDR3 loop: CSARAGTSNTGELFF. In DNA form, the CDR3 reads TGCAGTGCTAGAGCCGGGACGTCGAACACCGGGGAGCTGTTTTTT. This chain uses TRBV20-1 with TRBJ2-2; D may correspond to TRBD1 or TRBD2 (5 bases each). Trimming took 1 base from V and 0 from J, leaving 9 bases between them. Germline V gives CDR1 DFQATT, CDR2 SNEGSKA (reference sequence). The CDR3 runs to 15 residues.

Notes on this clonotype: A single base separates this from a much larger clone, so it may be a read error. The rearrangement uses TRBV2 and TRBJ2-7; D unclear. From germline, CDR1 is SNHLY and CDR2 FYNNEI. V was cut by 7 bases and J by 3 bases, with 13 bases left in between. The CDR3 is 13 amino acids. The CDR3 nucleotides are TGTGCCAGCACCAAGGACGGCCGCTACGAGCAGTACTTC. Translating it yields CASTKDGRYEQYF.

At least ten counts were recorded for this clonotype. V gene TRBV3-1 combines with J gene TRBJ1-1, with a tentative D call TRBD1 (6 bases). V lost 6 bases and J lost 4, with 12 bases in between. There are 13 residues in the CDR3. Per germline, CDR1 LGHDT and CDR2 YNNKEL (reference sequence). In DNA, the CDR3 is TGTGCCAGCAGTGAAGGGGGTATCACTGAAGCTTTCTTT. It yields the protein CASSEGGITEAFF.

The CDR3 nucleotides read TGTGCCAGCACCGACCCCCACGGGGACGAGCAGTACTTC. Protein: CASTDPHGDEQYF. The chain recombines TRBV7-9 with TRBJ2-7; D is perhaps TRBD2 (5 bases). CDR3 length: 13 residues. Germline CDR1 is SEHNR and CDR2 is FQNEAQ (reference sequence). V was cut by 7 bases and J by 5 bases, with 15 bases left in between.

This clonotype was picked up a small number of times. As DNA, the CDR3 is TGCGCCAGCAGCCCCCGGGACAACAATCAGCCCCAGCATTTT. This gives the protein CASSPRDNNQPQHF. The chain has TRBV10-2 and TRBJ1-5; TRBD1 is a possible D gene (6 bases). Trimming took 6 bases from V and 3 from J, leaving 12 bases between them. CDR1 is WSHSY, CDR2 SAAADI, per germline. This CDR3 has 14 amino acids.

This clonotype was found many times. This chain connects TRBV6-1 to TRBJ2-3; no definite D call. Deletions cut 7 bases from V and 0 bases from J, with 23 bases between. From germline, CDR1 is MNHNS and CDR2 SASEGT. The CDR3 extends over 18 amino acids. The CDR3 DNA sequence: TGTGCCAGCACACCCTCTCCGACCGTGGCCCCTAGCACAGATACGCAGTATTTT. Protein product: CASTPSPTVAPSTDTQYF.

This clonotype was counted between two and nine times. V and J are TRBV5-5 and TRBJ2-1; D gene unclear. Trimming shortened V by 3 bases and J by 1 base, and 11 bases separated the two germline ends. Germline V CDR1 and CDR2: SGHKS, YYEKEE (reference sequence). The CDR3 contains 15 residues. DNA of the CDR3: TGTGCCAGCAGCTATAGTCAACGGTCCTACAATGAGCAGTTCTTC. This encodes CASSYSQRSYNEQFF. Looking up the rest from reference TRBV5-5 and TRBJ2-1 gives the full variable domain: DAGVTQSPTHLIKTRGQQVTLRCSPISGHKSVSWYQQVLGQGPQFIFQYYEKEERGRGNFPDRFSARQFPNYSSELNVNALLLGDSALYLCASSYSQRSYNEQFFGPGTRLTVL.

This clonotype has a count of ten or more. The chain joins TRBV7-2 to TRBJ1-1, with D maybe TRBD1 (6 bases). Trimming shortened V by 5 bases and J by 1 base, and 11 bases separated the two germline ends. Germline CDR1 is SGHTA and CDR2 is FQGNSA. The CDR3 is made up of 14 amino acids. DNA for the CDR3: TGTGCCAGCAGCCAACTAGGGGGGAACACTGAAGCTTTCTTT. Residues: CASSQLGGNTEAFF.

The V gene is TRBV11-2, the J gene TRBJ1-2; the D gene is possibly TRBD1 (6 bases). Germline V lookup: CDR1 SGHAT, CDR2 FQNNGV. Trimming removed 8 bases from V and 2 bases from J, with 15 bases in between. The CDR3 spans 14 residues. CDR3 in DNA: TGTGCCAGCTCCCAAGGAGGGGGGAACTATGGCTACACCTTC. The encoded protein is CASSQGGGNYGYTF.

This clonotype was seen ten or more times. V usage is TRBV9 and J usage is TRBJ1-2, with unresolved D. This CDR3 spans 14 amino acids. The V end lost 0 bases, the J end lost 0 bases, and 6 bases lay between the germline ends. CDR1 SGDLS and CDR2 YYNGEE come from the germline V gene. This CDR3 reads CASSVDVTNYGYTF. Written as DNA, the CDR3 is TGTGCCAGCAGCGTAGACGTCACTAACTATGGCTACACCTTC.

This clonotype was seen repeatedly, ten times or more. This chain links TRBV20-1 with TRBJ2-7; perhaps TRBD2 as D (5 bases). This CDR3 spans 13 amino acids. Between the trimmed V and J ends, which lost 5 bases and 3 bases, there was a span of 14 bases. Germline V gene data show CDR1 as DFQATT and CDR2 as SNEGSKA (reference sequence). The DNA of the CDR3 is TGCAGTGCTCCCCCCAACCGGGACTACGAGCAGTACTTC. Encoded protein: CSAPPNRDYEQYF.